This T cell receptor beta chain was identified during a study of neurological immune-mediated disorders. About the study: 31 of 34 multiple sclerosis patients had relapsing-remitting disease; 3 had secondary progressive.

The time point here: longitudinal time-point 2. This clonotype was observed many times. Its target is unknown. Notes on the study in general: HTLV-1-associated myelopathy led in TCR clonal expansion, while multiple sclerosis ranked lowest, below healthy controls. A possible signature was seen in one related-CDR3 cluster, into which phylogenetic grouping placed the repertoires of 18 of 34 multiple sclerosis patients.

TCRdb reprocessed the 5' RACE reads via MiXCR and lists one record per CDR3 protein. The table has 80,000 to 100,000 distinct CDR3 sequences, 5% to 6.5% seen once. This CDR3 comprises 13 residues. Germline CDR1 SGHDT, CDR2 YYEEEE. Trimming took off 4 bases at V and 0 bases at J, with 7 bases between the two ends. Input material: PBMCs. This sequence was found in a woman in her fifties or sixties with multiple sclerosis. The chain joins TRBV5-6 to TRBJ1-1; D gene ambiguous. The CDR3 spells CASSTILNTEAFF. The DNA of the CDR3 is TGTGCCAGCAGCACCATACTGAACACTGAAGCTTTCTTT.